One sample yielded the 30 T cell receptor beta chains listed below, sequenced in a study of OX40 agonist ivuxolimab in advanced cancers. Some clones are missing from TCRdb's copy, which holds only in-frame ones; the method was immunoSEQ multiplex PCR. The sample contains roughly 59,000 clones, 88% of which appear only once. Material: CD4+ or CD8+ T cells sorted from blood, obtained in a trial of the OX40 agonist ivuxolimab. These receptors all stem from an adult with an advanced solid tumor such as melanoma, head and neck, liver or kidney cancer.

The CDR3 sequence: CASSERIDGYTF. The CDR3 region has the DNA TGTGCCAGCAGTGAAAGGATAGATGGCTACACCTTC. The J gene is TRBJ1-2, the V gene TRBV6-1; no definite D call. Germline V CDR1 and CDR2: MNHNS, SASEGT. Trimming cost V 2 bases and J 6 bases, with 7 bases left between them. This CDR3 region has 12 residues.

The chain employs TRBV28 and TRBJ1-2; D gene ambiguous. The CDR3 extends over 12 amino acids. V was clipped by 4 bases and J by 2 bases, with 5 bases between them. CDR1 is MDHEN, CDR2 SYDVKM, per germline. The CDR3 bases are TGTGCCAGCAGTTCGGTCAACTATGGCTACACCTTC. It translates to CASSSVNYGYTF.

This clone was detected once. The J gene is TRBJ1-3, the V gene TRBV5-6; D may be TRBD1 (6 bases). The germline V gene has CDR1 SGHDT and CDR2 YYEEEE. There are 19 residues in the CDR3. Trimming took off 0 bases at V and 0 bases at J, with 19 bases between the two ends. CDR3 protein: CASSLAYGGRGDSGNTIYF. CDR3 bases: TGTGCCAGCAGCTTGGCCTACGGGGGCCGAGGGGACTCTGGAAACACCATATATTTT.

This rearrangement joins TRBV18 to TRBJ1-5, with D perhaps TRBD1 (6 bases). In germline, CDR1 is KGHSH, CDR2 LQKENI. The CDR3 is made up of 17 amino acids. Trimming took off 3 bases at V and 0 bases at J, with 15 bases between the two ends. CDR3 DNA sequence: TGTGCCAGCTCACCGAAGGGGGGAACCAATAGCAATCAGCCCCAGCATTTT. It yields the protein CASSPKGGTNSNQPQHF.

This chain joins TRBV2 and TRBJ2-1; the D is unclear. V lost 7 bases and J lost 0, with 10 bases in between. This CDR3 contains 14 residues. From germline, CDR1 is SNHLY and CDR2 FYNNEI. The CDR3 loop reads CASTTESSYNEQFF. The CDR3 DNA is TGTGCCAGCACCACGGAAAGCTCCTACAATGAGCAGTTCTTC.

This chain uses TRBV27 with TRBJ2-5; 12 positions match TRBD2. Matching the DNA end better, TRBJ2-7 makes the J call doubtful. The CDR3 extends over 13 amino acids. Germline CDR1 reads MNHEY; CDR2 reads SMNVEV (reference sequence). The CDR3 loop reads CASRTSGVYEQYF. CDR3 sequence (DNA): TGTGCCAGTAGGACTAGCGGGGTATACGAGCAGTACTTC.

The rearrangement uses TRBV5-8 and TRBJ1-5; TRBD1 matches at 7 bases. Trimming took 3 bases from V and 0 from J; bases not matched to a gene: 6. The CDR3 covers 16 residues. Germline V gene data show CDR1 as SGHTS and CDR2 as YDEGEE. For the CDR3, the DNA is TGTGCCAGCAGCTCTACCAGGGGGATTAGCAATCAGCCCCAGCATTTT. The encoded protein is CASSSTRGISNQPQHF.

The chain carries TRBV28 and TRBJ1-5; TRBD1 might be the D (6 bases). The CDR3 has 13 residues. Germline V gene lookup returns CDR1 MDHEN and CDR2 SYDVKM. Trimming shortened V by 5 bases and J by 6 bases, and 11 bases separated the two germline ends. CDR3 DNA: TGTGCCAGCAGTGGTGGGGGCGTTCAGCCCCAGCATTTT. Protein sequence: CASSGGGVQPQHF.

The rearrangement joins TRBV19 to TRBJ2-3; D may be TRBD2 (5 bases). V was pared by 0 bases and J by 3 bases, with 7 bases between. The V gene's germline CDR1 is LNHDA and CDR2 SQIVND (reference sequence). The CDR3 has 14 residues. CDR3 coding DNA: TGTGCCAGTAGTATAGATCTAGCAACAGATACGCAGTATTTT. It codes for CASSIDLATDTQYF.

The chain is built from TRBV15 and TRBJ2-3; D not resolved. This CDR3 contains 16 residues. V was trimmed by 1 base and J by 2 bases, leaving 13 bases between them. Germline V gene data show CDR1 as LNHNV and CDR2 as YYDKDF (reference sequence). CDR3 protein: CATSRVGVRVTDTQYF. The DNA for the CDR3 is TGTGCCACCAGCAGAGTTGGGGTGCGAGTCACAGATACGCAGTATTTT.

The chain links TRBV2 to TRBJ2-5, with D perhaps TRBD2 (5 bases). There are 13 residues in the CDR3. V lost 4 bases, J lost 1 base, and 7 bases lay in between. Germline V gene data show CDR1 as SNHLY and CDR2 as FYNNEI. The CDR3 spells CASSVRVQETQYF. The CDR3 DNA reads TGTGCCAGCAGTGTGAGGGTCCAAGAGACCCAGTACTTC.

The CDR3 bases are TGTGCCAGTAGTACCAGGGGGAAGAACACTGAAGCTTTCTTT. Protein sequence: CASSTRGKNTEAFF. The V and J genes are TRBV19 and TRBJ1-1, with TRBD1 matching 7 bases. Looked up from germline, CDR1 is LNHDA and CDR2 is SQIVND (reference sequence). J lost 1 base, V lost 4 bases, and 3 bases had no gene match. The CDR3 spans 14 residues.

This clone appeared a single time. This rearrangement joins TRBV6-6 to TRBJ1-2; D is undetermined. Germline V gene data show CDR1 as MNHNY and CDR2 as SVGAGI (reference sequence). V was clipped by 8 bases and J by 4 bases, with 14 bases between them. The CDR3 consists of 13 residues. The CDR3 is CASHAVGSYGYTF. As DNA, the CDR3 is TGTGCCAGCCATGCTGTGGGGTCCTATGGCTACACCTTC.

The chain recombines TRBV5-4 with TRBJ2-1, with 14 bases fitting TRBD2. CDR3 length: 16 residues. Germline loops: CDR1 SGHNT, CDR2 YYREEE (reference sequence). Trimming cost V 3 bases and J 9 bases; bases outside gene matches: 8. In DNA, the CDR3 is TGTGCCAGCAGCTCCGGGACTAGCGGGAGTGTTGCTGAGCAGTTCTTC. Translated: CASSSGTSGSVAEQFF.

The chain carries TRBV6-1 and TRBJ1-5, with D unclear. Trimming stripped 3 bases from V and 4 bases from J, with 10 bases between. The CDR3 has 14 residues. Germline V gene lookup returns CDR1 MNHNS and CDR2 SASEGT. The CDR3 spells CASSDGSGNQPQHF. The DNA of the CDR3 is TGTGCCAGCAGTGACGGATCCGGTAATCAGCCCCAGCATTTT.

The chain has TRBV5-4 and TRBJ2-7; D is undetermined. The CDR3 extends over 17 amino acids. From germline, CDR1 is SGHNT and CDR2 YYREEE (reference sequence). V lost 0 bases to trimming and J lost 2 bases, with 18 bases between them. In DNA form, the CDR3 reads TGTGCCAGCAGCTTGGCCGGAAGAACGGCAGGAGCCTACGAGCAGTACTTC. Protein sequence: CASSLAGRTAGAYEQYF. Full variable domain (remainder filled in from reference TRBV5-4 and TRBJ2-7): ETGVTQSPTHLIKTRGQQVTLRCSSQSGHNTVSWYQQALGQGPQFIFQYYREEENGRGNFPPRFSGLQFPNYSSELNVNALELDDSALYLCASSLAGRTAGAYEQYFGPGTRLTVT.

The rearrangement joins TRBV7-2 to TRBJ1-5, with D maybe TRBD1 (5 bases). Germline loops: CDR1 SGHTA, CDR2 FQGNSA. Trimming took 4 bases from V and 7 from J, leaving 14 bases between them. This CDR3 region has 14 residues. CDR3 protein: CASSSRVGGQPQHF. DNA of the CDR3: TGTGCCAGCAGCTCCAGGGTGGGTGGGCAGCCCCAGCATTTT. Full variable domain (outside the CDR3, taken from reference TRBV7-2 and TRBJ1-5): GAGVSQSPSNKVTEKGKDVELRCDPISGHTALYWYRQSLGQGLEFLIYFQGNSAPDKSGLPSDRFSAERTGGSVSTLTIQRTQQEDSAVYLCASSSRVGGQPQHFGDGTRLSIL.

The chain employs TRBV29-1 and TRBJ2-4; 8 nucleotides agree with TRBD1. CDR3 length: 13 residues. Germline CDR1 SQVTM, CDR2 ANQGSEA. V shed 7 bases, J shed 9 bases, and the junction held 11 bases outside the gene matches. The CDR3 DNA is TGCAGCGCCGCGACAGGGGCAGTGAGCATTCAGTACTTC. It translates to CSAATGAVSIQYF. The entire variable domain, with the rest obtained from reference TRBV29-1 and TRBJ2-4, is as follows: SAVISQKPSRDICQRGTSLTIQCQVDSQVTMMFWYRQQPGQSLTLIATANQGSEATYESGFVIDKFPISRPNLTFSTLTVSNMSPEDSSIYLCSAATGAVSIQYFGAGTRLSVL.

The rearrangement links TRBV27 to TRBJ1-6; D not certain. Trimming removed 4 bases at V and 10 bases at J, with 11 bases between. The CDR3 is made up of 13 amino acids. Per the germline V gene, CDR1 is MNHEY and CDR2 is SMNVEV (reference sequence). The CDR3 reads CASSSRTESPLHF. The CDR3 nucleotides are TGTGCCAGCAGTTCCCGGACGGAGTCACCCCTCCACTTT.

The chain links TRBV19 to TRBJ2-7, with 10 bases matching TRBD1. CDR3 length: 15 amino acids. V lost 6 bases and J lost 2; bases outside the gene matches: 7. Germline CDR1 is LNHDA and CDR2 is SQIVND (reference sequence). CDR3 nucleotide sequence: TGTGCCAGTAGATACTCCGGGACAGGGGCCTACGAGCAGTACTTC. This translates into CASRYSGTGAYEQYF.

The CDR3 DNA reads as TGTGCCAGCTCACCAACCCTTAGCAATCAGCCCCAGCATTTT. Amino acid sequence: CASSPTLSNQPQHF. J is TRBJ1-5 and V is TRBV18; D is undetermined. Germline V lookup: CDR1 KGHSH, CDR2 LQKENI. This CDR3 is built from 14 residues. Trimming took off 2 bases at V and 0 bases at J, with 5 bases between the two ends.

The chain employs TRBV28 and TRBJ1-2; a possible D gene is TRBD1 (6 bases). V gave up 6 bases and J gave up 6 bases, with 14 bases separating them. Germline CDR1 is MDHEN and CDR2 is SYDVKM. The CDR3 consists of 13 residues. The CDR3: CASRLDRGHGYTF. As DNA, the CDR3 is TGTGCCAGCAGGTTGGACAGAGGCCATGGCTACACCTTC.

The V gene is TRBV15, the J gene TRBJ2-2; D is ambiguous. The V gene lost 3 bases and the J gene lost 5 bases, with 16 bases spanning the gap. From germline, CDR1 is LNHNV and CDR2 YYDKDF (reference sequence). This CDR3 comprises 16 residues. The CDR3: CATSSRAGMETGELFF. DNA for the CDR3: TGTGCCACCAGCAGCCGGGCTGGGATGGAGACCGGGGAGCTGTTTTTT.

The CDR3: CASSPMTGADTEAFF. CDR3 in DNA: TGTGCCAGCTCACCAATGACAGGGGCCGACACTGAAGCTTTCTTT. The rearrangement links TRBV18 to TRBJ1-1; 8 nucleotides line up with TRBD1. The CDR3 runs to 15 residues. Trimming removed 2 bases from V and 3 bases from J; junction bases left unmatched: 5. Germline CDR1 and CDR2: KGHSH and LQKENI.

The rearrangement links TRBV6-1 to TRBJ1-2; D is unclear. Trimming removed 6 bases at V and 1 base at J, with 9 bases between. This CDR3 spans 13 amino acids. Germline V CDR1 and CDR2: MNHNS, SASEGT. In nucleotides, the CDR3 is TGTGCCAGCAGCCAGGACTATAACTATGGCTACACCTTC. Translated: CASSQDYNYGYTF.

The chain joins TRBV29-1 to TRBJ2-1; 7 bases are shared with TRBD2. CDR3 length equals 14 residues. Germline assignment: CDR1 SQVTM and CDR2 ANQGSEA. The trim removed 6 bases at V and 0 bases at J, leaving 5 bases unmatched. CDR3 sequence reads: CSVRGESSYNEQFF. CDR3 nucleotide sequence: TGCAGCGTCCGGGGGGAAAGCTCCTACAATGAGCAGTTCTTC.

The V call is TRBV5-1, the J call TRBJ2-3; the D is unclear. The CDR3 length is 14 residues. The V end lost 4 bases, the J end lost 0 bases, and 9 bases lay between the germline ends. Germline CDR1 reads SGHRS; CDR2 reads YFSETQ. The CDR3 DNA follows: TGCGCCAGCAGCCCCCATTCTAGCACAGATACGCAGTATTTT. Its protein is CASSPHSSTDTQYF.

The chain combines TRBV18 with TRBJ1-1; possible D gene TRBD1, 5 bases. The CDR3 sequence is 14 residues long. Germline V lookup: CDR1 KGHSH, CDR2 LQKENI. Trimming cost V 3 bases and J 1 base, with 9 bases left between them. The CDR3 here is CASSPPGPNTEAFF. CDR3 nucleotide sequence: TGTGCCAGCTCACCGCCGGGGCCGAACACTGAAGCTTTCTTT.

V gene TRBV5-4 combines with J gene TRBJ2-5; 8 bases match TRBD2. Gene TRBJ2-7 matches the end of the DNA better, so the J call may be wrong. There are 13 residues in the CDR3. Germline V lookup: CDR1 SGHNT, CDR2 YYREEE (reference sequence). The chain's CDR3 is CASSLGLASEQYF. CDR3 nucleotide sequence: TGTGCCAGCAGCTTGGGACTAGCGTCCGAGCAGTACTTC.

The CDR3 DNA sequence: TGTGCCAGCAGTCCGACAAAGGGACAGGGAGCAGATTCCGAGCATTTT. This encodes CASSPTKGQGADSEHF. This sequence joins TRBV28 and TRBJ1-5; 9 bases line up with TRBD1. Germline-derived CDR1 and CDR2 are MDHEN and SYDVKM. This CDR3 has 16 residues. V was clipped by 5 bases and J by 14 bases; unmatched bases: 19. Using reference TRBV28 and TRBJ1-5 for the parts outside the CDR3, the full variable domain is DVKVTQSSRYLVKRTGEKVFLECVQDMDHENMFWYRQDPGLGLRLIYFSYDVKMKEKGDIPEGYSVSREKKERFSLILESASTNQTSMYLCASSPTKGQGADSEHFGDGTRLSIL.